One sample yielded the 9 T cell receptor beta chains listed below, sequenced in a study of blood T cell repertoires in COVID-19. Produced via immunoSEQ multiplex PCR; TCRdb's table is partial and in-frame only. Counted here are over 25,000 clones, around 83% occurring once; the ten biggest clones make up around 7%. The sequenced sample was peripheral blood. The receptors were gathered from a human donor in a cohort sampled during active COVID-19.

The rearrangement links TRBV27 to TRBJ1-4; no definite D call. Trimming removed 3 bases at V and 3 bases at J, with 11 bases between. The V gene's germline CDR1 is MNHEY and CDR2 SMNVEV (reference sequence). This CDR3 is built from 15 residues. CDR3 sequence reads: CASSFLPNSNEKLFF. DNA for the CDR3: TGTGCCAGCAGTTTCCTTCCTAACTCTAATGAAAAACTGTTTTTT.

The gene calls are TRBV9 and TRBJ1-2; D gene ambiguous. Trimming took 4 bases from V and 2 from J, leaving 6 bases between them. Germline lookup yields CDR1 SGDLS and CDR2 YYNGEE. The CDR3 sequence is 12 residues long. In DNA, the CDR3 is TGTGCCAGCAGCACGCTAAACTATGGCTACACCTTC. Amino acids: CASSTLNYGYTF. Supplemented by reference TRBV9 and TRBJ1-2, the full variable domain reads DSGVTQTPKHLITATGQRVTLRCSPRSGDLSVYWYQQSLDQGLQFLIQYYNGEERAKGNILERFSAQQFPDLHSELNLSSLELGDSALYFCASSTLNYGYTFGSGTRLTVV.

This clone is a singleton in its sample. The gene calls are TRBV11-2 and TRBJ2-1; D is uncertain. Germline CDR1 and CDR2: SGHAT and FQNNGV. Trimming removed 6 bases from V and 10 bases from J, with 19 bases in between. The CDR3 loop spans 14 amino acids. Here the CDR3 DNA reads TGTGCCAGCAGTCCGCGGTCTCAAGCTGGGGAGCAGTTCTTC. Amino acid sequence: CASSPRSQAGEQFF.

This sequence joins TRBV27 and TRBJ2-6, with TRBD2 matching over 9 bases. V dropped 2 bases and J dropped 0; count of bases not matched to a gene: 11. The CDR3 length is 20 residues. The germline V gene encodes CDR1 MNHEY and CDR2 SMNVEV (reference sequence). The CDR3 loop reads CASSLRGLAGMSSGANVLTF. DNA for the CDR3: TGTGCCAGCAGTTTAAGGGGTCTAGCGGGAATGAGCTCTGGGGCCAACGTCCTGACTTTC.

V gene TRBV27 combines with J gene TRBJ1-2; D might be TRBD1 (6 bases). Germline V lookup: CDR1 MNHEY, CDR2 SMNVEV (reference sequence). CDR3 length: 18 residues. The V and J ends lost 2 bases and 8 bases respectively, with 27 bases between them. Here the CDR3 DNA reads TGTGCCAGCAGTTTAGAGGCAGGATCCAGGGGAAGGTTTTGGGGCTACACCTTC. Amino acids: CASSLEAGSRGRFWGYTF.

This clone was detected only once. The chain combines TRBV27 with TRBJ2-7, with 9 bases identical to TRBD1. Germline CDR1 and CDR2: MNHEY and SMNVEV (reference sequence). V lost 7 bases and J lost 3; bases outside the gene matches: 4. This CDR3 region has 13 residues. The CDR3 protein is CASKQGARYEQYF. The CDR3 DNA is TGTGCCAGCAAACAGGGGGCGCGCTACGAGCAGTACTTC.

This clone was seen only a few times. This CDR3 is CASTPLGGPAEAFF. The CDR3 region has the DNA TGCGCCAGTACTCCTCTCGGCGGGCCGGCGGAAGCTTTCTTT. V and J are TRBV5-1 and TRBJ1-1; no firm D call. The CDR3 contains 14 residues. Germline V gives CDR1 SGHRS, CDR2 YFSETQ. The V end lost 8 bases, the J end lost 8 bases, and 22 bases lay between the germline ends. Drawing the rest from reference TRBV5-1 and TRBJ1-1, the complete variable domain is KAGVTQTPRYLIKTRGQQVTLSCSPISGHRSVSWYQQTPGQGLQFLFEYFSETQRNKGNFPGRFSGRQFSNSRSEMNVSTLELGDSALYLCASTPLGGPAEAFFGQGTRLTVV.

The rearrangement links TRBV6-5 to TRBJ1-1; a weak D match, TRBD1 (6 bases). The V gene lost 2 bases and the J gene lost 3 bases, with 10 bases spanning the gap. Germline loops: CDR1 MNHEY, CDR2 SVGAGI. The CDR3 consists of 14 residues. The CDR3: CASSYQQGDTEAFF. CDR3 bases: TGTGCCAGCAGTTACCAACAGGGAGACACTGAAGCTTTCTTT.

V is TRBV7-9 and J is TRBJ1-1; D remains unclear. Germline V gene sequence: CDR1 SEHNR, CDR2 FQNEAQ (reference sequence). The CDR3 runs 12 residues. The ends were cut back, 7 bases at V and 0 bases at J, with 6 bases in the middle. CDR3 DNA sequence: TGTGCCAGCAAAACAATGAACACTGAAGCTTTCTTT. Its protein is CASKTMNTEAFF. Filled out from reference TRBV7-9 and TRBJ1-1, the complete variable domain reads DTGVSQNPRHKITKRGQNVTFRCDPISEHNRLYWYRQTLGQGPEFLTYFQNEAQLEKSRLLSDRFSAERPKGSFSTLEIQRTEQGDSAMYLCASKTMNTEAFFGQGTRLTVV.